The T cell receptor (beta chain) described here comes from a study of control samples from healthy donors and cancer patients. V was clipped by 2 bases and J by 6 bases, with 11 bases between them. CDR3 length: 13 amino acids. The germline CDR1 and CDR2 sequences are SGDLS and YYNGEE. The protocol was immunoSEQ multiplex PCR, while the TCRdb copy is restricted to in-frame clones and leaves out a portion. The sample has some 150,000 clones, around 93% seen once; the top ten hold 4.1%. The receptor's source is a woman aged 55-70 years in good health. The specimen sequenced was blood. The chain joins TRBV9 to TRBJ1-2, with no clear D. CDR3 coding DNA: TGTGCCAGCAGCGTGCTCAGAACCCATGGCTACACCTTC. Translating it yields CASSVLRTHGYTF.